These T cell receptor beta chains were read from a single sample in a study of long-term antiretroviral therapy in people with HIV. Method: immunoSEQ multiplex PCR; TCRdb's copy keeps in-frame clones and lacks some. The table lists more than 25,000 clones, about four fifths of them singletons. The sample consisted of unsorted PBMCs, taken 3 years after starting antiretroviral therapy. The receptors originated from a man aged 40-50 years with HIV. The CDR3 runs from the conserved cysteine through the conserved F or W. The D gene is left open where the match is weak. Clone size, where shown, is once, few, many, or a class for clones that have expanded.

>TRBJ1-1|.|TRBD1|TRBV4-2
TGTGCCAGCAGCCAAGATGGGACAGGGAGGTTCACTGAAGCTTTCTTT
CASSQDGTGRFTEAFF
>TRBJ2-7|.|.|TRBV11-2
TGTGCCAGCAGCTTAGAGTTTGTAGCGACCTACGAGCAGTACTTC
CASSLEFVATYEQYF
>TRBJ1-4|.|.|TRBV28
TGTGCCAGCAGTTTATCCGGACGTAATGAAAAACTGTTTTTT
CASSLSGRNEKLFF
>TRBJ2-1|.|.|TRBV19
TGTGCCAGTAGTATAGATGTGACTCCTGTGCGGGGGCAGTTCTTC
CASSIDVTPVRGQFF
>TRBJ2-3|few|.|TRBV7-6
TGTGCCAGCAGCTCCCCGGGATCTACAGATACGCAGTATTTT
CASSSPGSTDTQYF
>TRBJ1-1|.|.|TRBV7-2
TGTGCCAGCAGCTTAGCGTCAGCGGCGAACACTGAAGCTTTCTTT
CASSLASAANTEAFF
>TRBJ1-5|.|.|TRBV5-8
TGTGCCAGCAGCTTGGGCCTGACGCCCTATAGCAATCAGCCCCAGCATTTT
CASSLGLTPYSNQPQHF
>TRBJ1-1|.|.|TRBV2
TGTGCCAGCACCCTGGGCGGGGGAATGAACACTGAAGCTTTCTTT
CASTLGGGMNTEAFF
>TRBJ2-5|.|TRBD2|TRBV6-1
TGTGCCAGCAGCCCGGGACTAGTACAAGAGACCCAGTACTTC
CASSPGLVQETQYF
>TRBJ2-1|.|.|TRBV7-9
TGTGCCAGCAGCTTCGATACAGGGAATGAGCAGTTCTTC
CASSFDTGNEQFF
>TRBJ2-3|.|.|TRBV2
TGTGCCAGCAACCCCCCTTTCACAGATACGCAGTATTTT
CASNPPFTDTQYF
>TRBJ2-1|.|TRBD1|TRBV28
TGTGCCAGCAGTCCCTTTCGGGGACAGAACAATGAGCAGTTCTTC
CASSPFRGQNNEQFF
>TRBJ2-1|.|.|TRBV7-6
TGTGCCAGCAGCTTATGGGGGGACCCGAGCTCCTACAATGAGCAGTTCTTC
CASSLWGDPSSYNEQFF
>TRBJ2-3|.|.|TRBV5-4
TGTGCCAGCAGCTTGGCGTTAGATACGCAGTATTTT
CASSLALDTQYF
>TRBJ2-3|.|.|TRBV2
TGTGCCAGCGGACTGGAAGACACAGATACGCAGTATTTT
CASGLEDTDTQYF
>TRBJ1-5|.|TRBD1|TRBV19
TGTGCCAGTAGTAGCTACCGGGACAGCACCAATCAGCCCCAGCATTTT
CASSSYRDSTNQPQHF
>TRBJ1-1|.|.|TRBV9
TGTGCCAGCAGCGTAAGAGGGGACACTGAAGCTTTCTTT
CASSVRGDTEAFF
>TRBJ1-3|few|.|TRBV4-3
TGCGCCAGCAGCCAACTGACACCCTCTTTCGGAAACACCATATATTTT
CASSQLTPSFGNTIYF
>TRBJ2-1|.|.|TRBV11-2
TGTGCCAGCAGCGAAGCTCTCTATGAGCAGTTCTTC
CASSEALYEQFF
>TRBJ2-2|.|TRBD1|TRBV6-5
TGTGCCAGCACAGAACAGGGGGCGAACGGGGAGCTGTTTTTT
CASTEQGANGELFF
>TRBJ2-7|.|TRBD2|TRBV6-4
TGTGCCAGCAGTGACCCCACAGCGGGACCACTCTCTCCCTACGAGCAGTACTTC
CASSDPTAGPLSPYEQYF
>TRBJ2-2|.|TRBD2|TRBV7-9
TGTGCCAGCAGTTTGGGACTAGCGGAGAACACCGGGGAGCTGTTTTTT
CASSLGLAENTGELFF
>TRBJ2-5|.|.|TRBV6-1
TGTGCCAGCAGTGTGAACAGGGCGGAGACCCAGTACTTC
CASSVNRAETQYF
>TRBJ2-5|once|.|TRBV2
TGTGCCAGCCATCCTGGGGTCCAAGAGACCCAGTACTTC
CASHPGVQETQYF
>TRBJ2-3|.|TRBD2|TRBV10-1
TGCGCCAGCAGTGGATTGCGGGAGACTCGCTCAGATACGCAGTATTTT
CASSGLRETRSDTQYF
>TRBJ1-1|.|.|TRBV12-1
TGTGCCAGCAGCGTACCCCCCGGCCAGAACACTGAAGCTTTCTTT
CASSVPPGQNTEAFF
>TRBJ2-7|.|TRBD2|TRBV18
TGTGCCAGCTCACCACCGGCTAGCGGAGGCTACGAGCAGTACTTC
CASSPPASGGYEQYF
>TRBJ2-5|.|TRBD1|TRBV10-2
TGCGCCAGCGGCCGGAGGACAGGGCCGACCCAAGAGACCCAGTACTTC
CASGRRTGPTQETQYF
>TRBJ2-2|.|.|TRBV6-1
TGTGCCAGCAGGTTGGACAGAATCGGGGAGCTGTTTTTT
CASRLDRIGELFF
>TRBJ1-1|.|.|TRBV2
TGTGCCTGCCGACGGGGGCGGGGGACTGAAGCTTTCTTT
CACRRGRGTEAFF
>TRBJ2-7|.|TRBD1|TRBV27
TGTGCCAGCAGCCCGACAGGGGGGCGTCTAAGAGAGCAGTACTTC
CASSPTGGRLREQYF
>TRBJ2-5|.|.|TRBV6-6
TGTGCCAGCAGTTATGGAGGGGAGACCCAGTACTTC
CASSYGGETQYF
>TRBJ2-7|.|.|TRBV9
TGTGCCAGCAGTGATTCCCCGGACGGGAACTACGAGCAGTACTTC
CASSDSPDGNYEQYF
>TRBJ1-3|.|.|TRBV13
TGTGCCAGCAGCTCGGGACTGAGCTCTGGAAACACCATATATTTT
CASSSGLSSGNTIYF
>TRBJ2-3|.|TRBD1|TRBV4-2
TGTGCCAGCAGCCATCCGGGACAGGCCACAGATACGCAGTATTTT
CASSHPGQATDTQYF
>TRBJ1-2|few|TRBD1|TRBV19
TGTGCCAGTAGTAGGGACAGGGGGCCCGGAGGCTATGGCTACACCTTC
CASSRDRGPGGYGYTF
>TRBJ2-6|.|.|TRBV7-9
TGTGCCAGCAGCTTAGTTCGACTGTTAACCTCTGGGGCCAACGTCCTGACTTTC
CASSLVRLLTSGANVLTF
>TRBJ2-7|.|.|TRBV10-3
TGTGCCATCAAGGCTCATTTGGGAGAGCAGTACTTC
CAIKAHLGEQYF
>TRBJ1-2|.|.|TRBV27
TGTGCCAGCAGTTTAACAGGGACCTATGGCTACACCTTC
CASSLTGTYGYTF
>TRBJ2-1|.|TRBD2|TRBV28
TGTGCCAGCAGCCCCGTGGGACTAGCGGGGGGGTTGACCCCTTTTGCGCAGTTCTTC
CASSPVGLAGGLTPFAQFF
>TRBJ1-1|once|.|TRBV18
TGTGCCAGCTCACCCTATCCTAACTCTGAAGCTTTCTTT
CASSPYPNSEAFF
>TRBJ1-5|few|TRBD1|TRBV7-8
TGTGCCAGCAGCCTCCTCCCGGACAGGGGAGATCGGCCCCAGCATTTT
CASSLLPDRGDRPQHF
>TRBJ2-1|.|TRBD1|TRBV2
TGTGCCAGCAGTGCCGACAGGGGGGCCTACAATGAGCAGTTCTTC
CASSADRGAYNEQFF
>TRBJ2-7|.|TRBD1|TRBV4-3
TGCGCCAGCAGCCGGAATTACCGGGACAGGACCTACGAGCAGTACTTC
CASSRNYRDRTYEQYF
>TRBJ2-7|few|.|TRBV2
TGTGCCTCCACCGTGGGGGACGAGCAGTACTTC
CASTVGDEQYF
>TRBJ1-1|.|.|TRBV29-1
TGCAGCGTTGGGGGGGCGGGCATGAACACTGAAGCTTTCTTT
CSVGGAGMNTEAFF
>TRBJ2-7|.|.|TRBV25-1
TGTGCCAGCAGAGGGGGAGGCGGCTACGAGCAGTACTTC
CASRGGGGYEQYF
>TRBJ2-1|.|.|TRBV11-2
TGTGCCAGTAGTCCACTCGGGACTGCGGATGAGCAGTTCTTC
CASSPLGTADEQFF
>TRBJ2-7|.|.|TRBV28
TGTGCCAGCAGTTCGTGGACAGATTCCTACGAGCAGTACTTC
CASSSWTDSYEQYF
>TRBJ2-3|once|TRBD2|TRBV19
TGTGCCAGTAGTATTTCGGGAGGGAGCACAGATACGCAGTATTTT
CASSISGGSTDTQYF